This T cell receptor (beta chain) was documented in a study of T cell responses to AZD1222 COVID-19 vaccine. Study at large: Analyses pooled second doses at about 4 or about 12 weeks. Findings and limits, study-wide: Two AZD1222 doses significantly raised spike-specific TCR breadth and depth over controls. The study reported that nearly half of spike-specific TCRs target unmutated variant regions.

As regards this clone: Its specificity is unknown.

CDR1 and CDR2 (germline): GTSNPN, SVGIG (reference sequence). The CDR3 sequence is 12 residues long. Method: immunoSEQ multiplex PCR; TCRdb's copy keeps in-frame clones and lacks some. The sample consists of around 130,000 clones, 88% of them appearing once. Sequencing was performed on peripheral blood, taken on day 0 of AZD1222 vaccination. This sequence joins TRBV30 and TRBJ1-4; D unclear. This TCR was sampled from an adult in good health. The CDR3 loop reads CALTESNEKLFF. The CDR3 bases are TGTGCTCTCACAGAGAGTAATGAAAAACTGTTTTTT.